The subject of this entry is one T cell receptor beta chain. It has no known antigen specificity. Within one base of it there is no much larger clone, and no base qualities were kept. The germline ends are 13 bases apart after V is trimmed by 4 bases and J by 3 bases. Inclusive of the bounding cysteine and phenylalanine, the CDR3 is 15 residues long. Left in the record is the CDR3 DNA by itself, 45 bases read in frame from the first base. Via the germline V gene, CDR1 is ENHRY and CDR2 SYGVKD. The sample originates from a study of identical twins (dated by TCRdb to the mid-2010s). Background on the whole study: To test whether fetal clonotypes persist, this study deep-sequenced TCR alpha and beta repertoires from monozygotic twins, from unrelated adults of various ages, and from cord blood. To rule out contamination, replicate twin experiments were performed at different times with different library preparation protocols.

Library preparation used 5' RACE. Sequenced using an Illumina HiSeq 2000. A universal primer binding site was added through template switching, and the final cDNA carried a unique molecular identifier so that TCR cDNA molecules could be counted accurately. Specific primers in the conserved constant-segment region were used to synthesize first-strand cDNA for TCR alpha and beta chains. To control for contamination, every cDNA library was double barcoded, receiving both a SMART-Mk sample barcode and Illumina barcodes. TruSeq adapter sequences along with Illumina sample barcodes were introduced in two successive PCR steps. The Illumina HiSeq platform was used with custom primers to sequence TCR alpha and beta cDNA libraries. The source study handled its data this way. MiGEC processed the raw reads to extract unique molecular identifiers, while MiXCR was used to determine the CDR3 positions. For each individual, recombination models were inferred using an EM algorithm with the repgenHMM and IGoR tools. Shared clonotypes were analyzed with the tcR package in R, and sharing was normalized by the product of cloneset sizes. Out-of-frame nonproductive sequences were analyzed to study raw recombination free of thymic and clonal selection effects. The public reads were quality trimmed at Q25 with fastp and then assembled into clones with MiXCR by TCRdb, keeping productive beta chains. Every CDR3 protein is listed once, alongside the most common genes and DNA of its rows. What appears here as the V and J calls and clone size reflects TCRdb's work, not the paper's. The sample yields some 440,000 distinct CDR3 sequences; about 24% were counted once. The ten top clones hold 2.9% of the sample.

Only healthy Caucasian donors were included. The twin cohort consisted of three pairs of female monozygotic twins, all aged roughly 18 to 29 years. Positive isolation kits from Invitrogen were used to isolate the CD4+ and CD8+ T cell populations. The full study reports these points: Out-of-frame TCR alpha sharing in monozygotic twins was systematically underestimated by recombination models, whereas sharing between unrelated individuals was in agreement with the recombination models. Fewer insertions were carried by abundant cord blood beta clonotypes, a similar but weaker trend appeared in young adult naive repertoires, and no such trend appeared in memory repertoires. Compared with coincidental sharing between unrelated individuals, out-of-frame TCR alpha sequences shared between twins had an excess of sequences with low generation probability. Conclusions relied on cross-sectional statistical analysis, since the same donors could not be followed over many years. In beta out-of-frame sequences, excess twin sharing was weaker, because having fewer shared sequences lowered the signal-to-noise ratio. Invariant T cells such as MAIT and iNKT could partly confound zero-insertion analyses, although diverse VJ usage argued against such confounding for most clonotypes.

This same sample was also part of a study on T cells expressing NK-cell markers. The second investigation adds: TCR beta-chain repertoires were profiled in sorted CD3+CD56+NKG2C+, CD3+CD56+NKG2C- and CD3+CD56-NKG2C+ T-cell subsets from several donors. Among the eight sequenced donors, seven were HCMV-seropositive and one was HCMV-seronegative. To restrict sorting to alphabetaTCR-expressing T cells, an anti-gammadeltaTCR antibody was added in several experiments. In roughly six donors, the dominant CD3+CD56+NKG2C+ clonotypes ranked among the top 10 CD8+ clonotypes, making up about 1.0-7.5% of CD8+ T cells. Those dominant clonotypes were again the most abundant among CD3+CD56-NKG2C+ cells in four donors, at roughly 25-65%. It remained unclear whether the expanded NKG2C-expressing T cell clones were specific for HCMV antigens. Randomly selected healthy volunteers, three men and five women, were used as the eight sequenced donors. A commercial ELISA kit detecting HCMV-specific IgG in serum was used to determine HCMV serostatus. MIGEC handled demultiplexing of the reads and grouping by UMI, while MiTCR was used to assemble and quantify clonotypes. To remove erroneous sequences, TCR cDNA sequences were retained only when supported by two or more reads. The tcR package was used for downstream repertoire analysis, and clonotypes were matched between fractions using CDR3 nucleotide sequence together with V segment. VDJmatch was used to annotate antigen specificity against VDJdb, with one amino acid substitution in CDR3 permitted.

The TCR originated in a woman younger than 35 in good health. The sequence links TRBV10-3 to TRBJ2-1; the D gene is perhaps TRBD1, from 6 matching bases. Input material: CD4+ T cells sorted from blood. The CDR3: CAISGTPGHYNEQFF. DNA sequence: TGTGCCATCAGTGGGACACCGGGACACTACAATGAGCAGTTCTTC.